The rows below give T cell receptor beta chains drawn from one sample of a study of shared clonotypes between healthy human individuals. This table comes from immunoSEQ multiplex PCR, and its TCRdb copy is limited to in-frame clones, with some not included. The data show about 2.1 million clones, 93% seen once. Sequenced: naive CD8+ T cells from PBMCs. The receptors derive from a man younger than 35 in good health. Some clones in this sample may be carry-over from other donors' samples. CDR3s include the opening cysteine and the closing phenylalanine or tryptophan. Size tells how often a clone was seen (once, few, many) or the class of an expanded clone, and some rows leave it out.

v_call	clone_size	cdr3_aa
TRBV27	-	CASSRLAVPTGELFF
TRBV5-1	once	CASSGTDSYEQYF
TRBV5-1	-	CASSSPLRLGGTDTQYF
TRBV11-3	-	CASSSRRYNEQFF
TRBV4-3	-	CASSQVLGIGANEQFF
TRBV5-8	once	CASSLGDSGTGRNQPQHF
TRBV7-9	-	CASSDRIASGRSADTQYF
TRBV2	-	CASIRTGTLATDTQYF
TRBV7-9	-	CASSFGVPDTQYF
TRBV7-9	-	CASSSDYTENFQETQYF
TRBV7-8	-	CASSSGTGGRETQYF
TRBV27	once	CASSLAVSTAPYEQYF
TRBV27	-	CASSLIGTDYEQYF
TRBV15	-	CATEYGSGNQPQHF
TRBV19	-	CASSSSGTGLYEQYF
TRBV11-2	-	CASSWKGAAVYEQYF
TRBV9	-	CASSPGASTDTQYF
TRBV6-5	-	CASSSGQGAGETQYF
TRBV19	-	CASRMPGEETQYF
TRBV5-6	-	CASSLGQGWGLGGYTF